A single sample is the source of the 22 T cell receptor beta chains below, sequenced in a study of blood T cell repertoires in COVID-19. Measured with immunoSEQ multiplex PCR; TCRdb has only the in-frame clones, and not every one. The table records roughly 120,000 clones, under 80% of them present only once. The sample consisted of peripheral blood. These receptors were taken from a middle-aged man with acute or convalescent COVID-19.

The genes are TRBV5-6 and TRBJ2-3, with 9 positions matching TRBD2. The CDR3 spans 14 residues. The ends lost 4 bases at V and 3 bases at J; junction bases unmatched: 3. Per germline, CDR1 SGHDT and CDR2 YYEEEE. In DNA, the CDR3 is TGTGCCAGCAGCGTTAGCGGGAGTACAGATACGCAGTATTTT. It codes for CASSVSGSTDTQYF.

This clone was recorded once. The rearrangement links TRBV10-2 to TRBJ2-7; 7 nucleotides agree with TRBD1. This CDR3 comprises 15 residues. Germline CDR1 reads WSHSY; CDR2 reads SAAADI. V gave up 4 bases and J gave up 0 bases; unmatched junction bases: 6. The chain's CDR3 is CASSGPGQSSYEQYF. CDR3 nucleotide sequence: TGCGCCAGCAGTGGCCCGGGACAGAGCTCCTACGAGCAGTACTTC.

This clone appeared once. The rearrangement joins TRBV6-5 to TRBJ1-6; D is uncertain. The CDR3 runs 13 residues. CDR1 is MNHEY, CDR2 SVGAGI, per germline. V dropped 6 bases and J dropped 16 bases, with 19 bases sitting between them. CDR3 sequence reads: CASSRVEVGPLHF. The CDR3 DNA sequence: TGTGCCAGCAGCCGAGTGGAGGTTGGCCCTCTCCACTTT.

CDR3 bases: TGTGCCAGCAGCGACAGGGAAGAGACCCAGTACTTC. Amino acid sequence: CASSDREETQYF. This chain uses TRBV9 with TRBJ2-5; perhaps TRBD1 as D (6 bases). The CDR3 is 12 amino acids. Trimming took off 3 bases at V and 3 bases at J, with 6 bases between the two ends. The germline CDR1 and CDR2 sequences are SGDLS and YYNGEE.

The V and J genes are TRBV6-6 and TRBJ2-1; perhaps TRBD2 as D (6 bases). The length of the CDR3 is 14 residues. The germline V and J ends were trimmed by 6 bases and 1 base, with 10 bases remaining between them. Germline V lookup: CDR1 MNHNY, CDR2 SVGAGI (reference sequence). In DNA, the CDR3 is TGTGCCAGCAGGAACGGGGGTTCCTACAATGAGCAGTTCTTC. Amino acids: CASRNGGSYNEQFF.

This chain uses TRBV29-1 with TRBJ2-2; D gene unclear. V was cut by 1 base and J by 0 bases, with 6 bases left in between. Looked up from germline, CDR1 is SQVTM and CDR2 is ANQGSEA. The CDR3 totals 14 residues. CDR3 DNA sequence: TGCAGCGTTGAAGTACAAGCGAACACCGGGGAGCTGTTTTTT. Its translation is CSVEVQANTGELFF.

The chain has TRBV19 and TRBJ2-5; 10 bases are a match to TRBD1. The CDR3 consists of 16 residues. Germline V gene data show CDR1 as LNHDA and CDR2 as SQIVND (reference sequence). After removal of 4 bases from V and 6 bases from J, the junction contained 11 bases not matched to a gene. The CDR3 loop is CASSSSTGGSRKTQYF. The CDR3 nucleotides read TGTGCCAGTAGTAGCTCGACAGGGGGCTCACGGAAGACCCAGTACTTC.

CDR3: CASSLYINQPQHF. The CDR3 DNA reads TGTGCCAGCAGCTTGTATATCAATCAGCCCCAGCATTTT. The V and J genes are TRBV5-8 and TRBJ1-5, with D uncertain. The germline V and J ends were trimmed by 1 base and 3 bases, with 5 bases remaining between them. Germline values: CDR1 SGHTS, CDR2 YDEGEE. This CDR3 region has 13 residues.

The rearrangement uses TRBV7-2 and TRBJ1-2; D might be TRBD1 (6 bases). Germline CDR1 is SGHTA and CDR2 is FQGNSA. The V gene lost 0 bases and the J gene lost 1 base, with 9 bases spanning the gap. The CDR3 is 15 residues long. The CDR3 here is CASSLAGTINYGYTF. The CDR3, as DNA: TGTGCCAGCAGCTTAGCGGGGACAATTAACTATGGCTACACCTTC.

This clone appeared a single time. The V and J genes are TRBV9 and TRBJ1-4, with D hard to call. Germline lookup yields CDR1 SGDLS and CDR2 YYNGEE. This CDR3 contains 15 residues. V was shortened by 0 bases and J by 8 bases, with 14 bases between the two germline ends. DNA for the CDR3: TGTGCCAGCAGCGTAGGCGAGGGTCCGGGCGAAAAACTGTTTTTT. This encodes CASSVGEGPGEKLFF.

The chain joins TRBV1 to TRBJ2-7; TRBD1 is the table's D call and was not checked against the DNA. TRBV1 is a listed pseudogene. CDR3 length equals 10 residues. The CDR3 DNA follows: TGCACACCGTCAGGCTACGAGCAGTACTTC. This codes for CTPSGYEQYF.

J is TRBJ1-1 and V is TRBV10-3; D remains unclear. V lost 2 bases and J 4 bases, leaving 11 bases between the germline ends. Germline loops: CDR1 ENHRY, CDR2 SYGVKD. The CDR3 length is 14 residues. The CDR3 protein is CAISELRGGTEAFF. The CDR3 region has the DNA TGTGCCATCAGTGAGCTGCGGGGTGGCACTGAAGCTTTCTTT.

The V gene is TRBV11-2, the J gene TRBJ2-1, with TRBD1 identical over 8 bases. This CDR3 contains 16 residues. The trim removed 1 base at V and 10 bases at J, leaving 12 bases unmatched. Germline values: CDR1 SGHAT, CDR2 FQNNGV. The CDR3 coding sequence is TGTGCCAGCAGCTTAGTCAGGACAGGGATCCCCGCGGAGCAGTTCTTC. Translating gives CASSLVRTGIPAEQFF.

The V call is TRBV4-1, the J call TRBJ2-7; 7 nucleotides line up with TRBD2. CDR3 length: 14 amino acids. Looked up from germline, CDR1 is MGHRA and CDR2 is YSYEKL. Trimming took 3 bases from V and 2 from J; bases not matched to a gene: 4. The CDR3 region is CASSQSGTPYEQYF. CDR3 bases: TGCGCCAGCAGCCAGAGCGGGACTCCCTACGAGCAGTACTTC.

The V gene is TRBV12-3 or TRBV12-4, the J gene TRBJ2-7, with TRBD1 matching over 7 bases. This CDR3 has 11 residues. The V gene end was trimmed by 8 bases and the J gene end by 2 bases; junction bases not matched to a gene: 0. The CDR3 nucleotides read TGTGCCAGCCAGGGGGCCTACGAGCAGTACTTC. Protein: CASQGAYEQYF.

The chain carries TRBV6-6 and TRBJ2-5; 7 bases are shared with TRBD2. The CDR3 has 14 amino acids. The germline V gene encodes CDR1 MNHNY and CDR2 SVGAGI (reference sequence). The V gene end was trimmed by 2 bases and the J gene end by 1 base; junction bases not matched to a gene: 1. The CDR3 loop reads CASSYGGSQETQYF. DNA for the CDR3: TGTGCCAGCAGTTACGGCGGGAGCCAAGAGACCCAGTACTTC.

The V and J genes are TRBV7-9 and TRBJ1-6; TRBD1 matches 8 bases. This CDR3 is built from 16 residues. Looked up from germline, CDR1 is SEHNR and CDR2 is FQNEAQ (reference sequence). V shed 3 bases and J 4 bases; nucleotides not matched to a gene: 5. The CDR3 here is CASSFIRTGYNSPLHF. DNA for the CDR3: TGTGCCAGCAGCTTCATTAGGACAGGGTATAATTCACCCCTCCACTTT.

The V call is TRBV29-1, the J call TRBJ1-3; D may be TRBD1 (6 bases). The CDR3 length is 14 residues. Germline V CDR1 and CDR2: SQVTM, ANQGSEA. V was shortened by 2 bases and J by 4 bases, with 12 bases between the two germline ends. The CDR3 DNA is TGCAGCGTTGAATTGGGGGCAGGGGGAAACACCATATATTTT. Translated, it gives CSVELGAGGNTIYF.

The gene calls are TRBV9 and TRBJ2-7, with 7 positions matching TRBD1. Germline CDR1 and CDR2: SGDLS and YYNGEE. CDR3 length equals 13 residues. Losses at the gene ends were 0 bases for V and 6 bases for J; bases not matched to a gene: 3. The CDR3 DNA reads TGTGCCAGCAGCGTAGGAGGGGGCGGCGAGCAGTACTTC. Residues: CASSVGGGGEQYF. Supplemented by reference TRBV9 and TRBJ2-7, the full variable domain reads DSGVTQTPKHLITATGQRVTLRCSPRSGDLSVYWYQQSLDQGLQFLIQYYNGEERAKGNILERFSAQQFPDLHSELNLSSLELGDSALYFCASSVGGGGEQYFGPGTRLTVT.

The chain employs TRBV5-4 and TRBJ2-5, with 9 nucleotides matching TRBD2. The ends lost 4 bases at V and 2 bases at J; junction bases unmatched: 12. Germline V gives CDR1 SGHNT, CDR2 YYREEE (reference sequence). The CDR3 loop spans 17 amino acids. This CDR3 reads CASSPVRASGGQETQYF. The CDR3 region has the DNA TGTGCCAGCAGCCCTGTTCGGGCGAGCGGGGGGCAAGAGACCCAGTACTTC. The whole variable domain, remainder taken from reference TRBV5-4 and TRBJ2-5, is ETGVTQSPTHLIKTRGQQVTLRCSSQSGHNTVSWYQQALGQGPQFIFQYYREEENGRGNFPPRFSGLQFPNYSSELNVNALELDDSALYLCASSPVRASGGQETQYFGPGTRLLVL.

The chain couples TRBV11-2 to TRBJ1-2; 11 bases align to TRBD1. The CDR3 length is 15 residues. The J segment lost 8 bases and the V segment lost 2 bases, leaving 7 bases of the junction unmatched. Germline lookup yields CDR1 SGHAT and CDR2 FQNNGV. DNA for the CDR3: TGTGCCAGCAGCTTATTTGGACAGGGGGCAGGGGGCTACACCTTC. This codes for CASSLFGQGAGGYTF.

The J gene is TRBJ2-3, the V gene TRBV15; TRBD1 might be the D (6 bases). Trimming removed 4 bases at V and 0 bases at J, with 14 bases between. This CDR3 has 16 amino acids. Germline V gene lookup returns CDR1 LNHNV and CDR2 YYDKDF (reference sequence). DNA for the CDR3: TGTGCCACCAGCAAAATCAGGGGTACTAGCACAGATACGCAGTATTTT. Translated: CATSKIRGTSTDTQYF.